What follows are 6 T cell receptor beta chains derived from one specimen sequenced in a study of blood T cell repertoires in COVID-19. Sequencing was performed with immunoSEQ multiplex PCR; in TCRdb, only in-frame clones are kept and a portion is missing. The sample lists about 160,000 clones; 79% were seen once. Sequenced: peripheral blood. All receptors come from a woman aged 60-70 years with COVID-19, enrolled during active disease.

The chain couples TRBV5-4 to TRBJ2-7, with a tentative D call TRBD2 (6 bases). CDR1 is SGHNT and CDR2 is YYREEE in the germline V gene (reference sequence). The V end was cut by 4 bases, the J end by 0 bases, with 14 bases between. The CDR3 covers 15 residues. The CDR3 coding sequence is TGTGCCAGCAGCCCCCCGGGACTGTCCTCCTACGAGCAGTACTTC. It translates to CASSPPGLSSYEQYF.

The CDR3 bases are TGTGCCAGCAGCCAAGAAGTGCTAGCGGGAGCGACCTACGAGCAGTACTTC. It encodes CASSQEVLAGATYEQYF. J is TRBJ2-7 and V is TRBV4-2; 10 bases line up with TRBD2. The V gene end was trimmed by 0 bases and the J gene end by 2 bases; junction bases not matched to a gene: 7. Looked up from germline, CDR1 is LGHNA and CDR2 is YNFKEQ. This CDR3 region has 17 residues.

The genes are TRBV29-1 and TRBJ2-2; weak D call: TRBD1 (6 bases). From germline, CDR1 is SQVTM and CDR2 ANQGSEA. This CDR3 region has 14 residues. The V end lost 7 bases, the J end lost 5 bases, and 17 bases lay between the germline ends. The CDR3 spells CSGDDGQGTGELFF. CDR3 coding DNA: TGCAGCGGGGACGATGGGCAGGGGACCGGGGAGCTGTTTTTT.

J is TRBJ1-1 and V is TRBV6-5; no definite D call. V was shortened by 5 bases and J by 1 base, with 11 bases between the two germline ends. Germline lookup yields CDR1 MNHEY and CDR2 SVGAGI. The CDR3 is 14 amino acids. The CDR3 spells CASSRRRQNTEAFF. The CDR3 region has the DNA TGTGCCAGCAGTAGACGTAGACAGAACACTGAAGCTTTCTTT.

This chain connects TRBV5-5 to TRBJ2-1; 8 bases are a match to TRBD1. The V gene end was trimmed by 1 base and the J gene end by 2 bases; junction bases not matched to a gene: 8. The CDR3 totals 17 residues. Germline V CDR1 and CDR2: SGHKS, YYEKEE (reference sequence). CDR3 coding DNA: TGTGCCAGCAGCTTGTCGGTCGACAGGGGACCCTACAATGAGCAGTTCTTC. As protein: CASSLSVDRGPYNEQFF. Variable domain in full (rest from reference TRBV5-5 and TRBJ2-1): DAGVTQSPTHLIKTRGQQVTLRCSPISGHKSVSWYQQVLGQGPQFIFQYYEKEERGRGNFPDRFSARQFPNYSSELNVNALLLGDSALYLCASSLSVDRGPYNEQFFGPGTRLTVL.

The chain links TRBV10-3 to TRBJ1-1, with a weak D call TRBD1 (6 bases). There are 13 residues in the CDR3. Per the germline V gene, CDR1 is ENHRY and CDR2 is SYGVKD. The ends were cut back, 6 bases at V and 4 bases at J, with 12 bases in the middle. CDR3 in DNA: TGTGCCATCAGCACAGGGCGGGTCACTGAAGCTTTCTTT. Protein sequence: CAISTGRVTEAFF.